This T cell receptor (beta chain) was captured in a study of memory CD4+ T cells and cytomegalovirus serostatus. Clones were read by immunoSEQ multiplex PCR, and TCRdb kept only the in-frame ones, dropping some. The table lists 55,000 or so clones, 83% of them singletons. Worth noting for this clone: Its antigen is as yet unknown.

Findings of the study overall: The CMV-associated TCR signature appears largely within the CD4+ memory repertoire.

This CDR3 spans 15 amino acids. CDR1 and CDR2 (germline): PRHDT, FYEKMQ (reference sequence). Between the trimmed V and J ends, which lost 8 bases and 7 bases, there was a span of 23 bases. The sort gate was single viable CD3+CD4+CD8-CD45RO+ cells for memory CD4+ T cells. The rearrangement links TRBV13 to TRBJ2-5; D might be TRBD1 (5 bases). The sequencing sample was made of memory CD4+ T cells from blood. The sequence derives from an adult in good health and CMV-seropositive. The CDR3 DNA follows: TGTGCCAGCCAAGGTTCTAGGGGCCAAAGGGGGACCCAGTACTTC. Amino acid sequence: CASQGSRGQRGTQYF.